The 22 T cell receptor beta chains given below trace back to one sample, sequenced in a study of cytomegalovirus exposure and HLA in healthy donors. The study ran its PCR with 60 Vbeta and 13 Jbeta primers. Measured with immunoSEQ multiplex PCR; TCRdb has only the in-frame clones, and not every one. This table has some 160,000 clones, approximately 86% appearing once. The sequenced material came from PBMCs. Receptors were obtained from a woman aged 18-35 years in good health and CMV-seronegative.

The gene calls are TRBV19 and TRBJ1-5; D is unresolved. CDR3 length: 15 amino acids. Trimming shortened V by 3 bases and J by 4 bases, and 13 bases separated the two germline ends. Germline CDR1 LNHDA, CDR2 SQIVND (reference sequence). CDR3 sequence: CASSITGSSNQPQHF. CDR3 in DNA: TGTGCCAGTAGTATTACGGGGAGTTCGAATCAGCCCCAGCATTTT. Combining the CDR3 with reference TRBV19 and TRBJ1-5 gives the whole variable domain DGGITQSPKYLFRKEGQNVTLSCEQNLNHDAMYWYRQDPGQGLRLIYYSQIVNDFQKGDIAEGYSVSREKKESFPLTVTSAQKNPTAFYLCASSITGSSNQPQHFGDGTRLSIL.

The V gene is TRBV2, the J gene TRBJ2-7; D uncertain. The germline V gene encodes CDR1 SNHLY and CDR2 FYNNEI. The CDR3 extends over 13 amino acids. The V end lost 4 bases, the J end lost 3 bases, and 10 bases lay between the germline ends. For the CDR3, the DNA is TGTGCCAGCAGTGCAAAGCGATTCTACGAGCAGTACTTC. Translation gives CASSAKRFYEQYF.

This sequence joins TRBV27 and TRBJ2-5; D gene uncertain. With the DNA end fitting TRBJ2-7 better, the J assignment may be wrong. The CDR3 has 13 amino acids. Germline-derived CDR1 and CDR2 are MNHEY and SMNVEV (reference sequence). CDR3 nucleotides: TGTGCCAGCAGTGTCAGCAAGCGCTACGAGCAGTACTTC. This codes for CASSVSKRYEQYF.

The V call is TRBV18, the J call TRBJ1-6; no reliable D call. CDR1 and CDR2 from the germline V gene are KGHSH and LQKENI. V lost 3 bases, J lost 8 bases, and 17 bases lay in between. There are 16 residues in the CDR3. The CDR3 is CASSPRVGSSDSPLHF. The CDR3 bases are TGTGCCAGCTCACCTAGGGTTGGGAGTTCGGATTCACCCCTCCACTTT.

CDR3 in DNA: TGTGCCGGCCGACACCGGATGAACACTGAAGCTTTCTTT. Protein: CAGRHRMNTEAFF. The chain employs TRBV30 and TRBJ1-1; D is undetermined. Germline assignment: CDR1 GTSNPN and CDR2 SVGIG (reference sequence). The CDR3 consists of 13 residues. Trimming left V 8 bases short and J 0 bases short, with 13 bases between.

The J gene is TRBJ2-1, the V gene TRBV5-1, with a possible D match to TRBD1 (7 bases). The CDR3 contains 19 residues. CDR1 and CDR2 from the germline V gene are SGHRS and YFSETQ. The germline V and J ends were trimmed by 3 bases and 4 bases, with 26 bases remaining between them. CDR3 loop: CASSSLTGRKGIVYNEQFF. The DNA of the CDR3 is TGCGCCAGCAGCTCCCTGACAGGGAGGAAAGGAATAGTGTACAATGAGCAGTTCTTC.

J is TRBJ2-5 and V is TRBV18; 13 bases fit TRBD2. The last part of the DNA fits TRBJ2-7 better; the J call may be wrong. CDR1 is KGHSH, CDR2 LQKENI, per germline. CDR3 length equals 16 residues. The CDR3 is CASSRSGTSGNYEQYF. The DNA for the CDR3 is TGTGCCAGCTCACGGTCCGGGACTAGCGGGAACTACGAGCAGTACTTC.

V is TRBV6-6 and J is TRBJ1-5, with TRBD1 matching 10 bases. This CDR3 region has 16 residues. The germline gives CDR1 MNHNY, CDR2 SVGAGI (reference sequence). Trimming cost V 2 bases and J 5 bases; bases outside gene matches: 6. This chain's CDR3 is CASSYTSGTGDQPQHF. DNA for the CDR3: TGTGCCAGCAGTTACACATCCGGGACAGGGGATCAGCCCCAGCATTTT.

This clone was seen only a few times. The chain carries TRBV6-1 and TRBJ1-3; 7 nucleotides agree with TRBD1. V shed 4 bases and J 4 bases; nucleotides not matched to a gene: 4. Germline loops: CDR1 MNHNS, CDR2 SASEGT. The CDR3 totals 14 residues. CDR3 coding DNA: TGTGCCAGCAGTGTACAGGGGTCAGGAAACACCATATATTTT. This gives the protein CASSVQGSGNTIYF.

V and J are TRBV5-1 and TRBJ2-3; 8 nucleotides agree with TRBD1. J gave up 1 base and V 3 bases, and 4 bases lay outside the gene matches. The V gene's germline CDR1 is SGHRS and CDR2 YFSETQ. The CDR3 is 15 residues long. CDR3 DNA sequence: TGCGCCAGCAGCTCCCTGACAGGGGGCACAGATACGCAGTATTTT. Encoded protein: CASSSLTGGTDTQYF. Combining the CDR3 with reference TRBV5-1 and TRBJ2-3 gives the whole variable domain KAGVTQTPRYLIKTRGQQVTLSCSPISGHRSVSWYQQTPGQGLQFLFEYFSETQRNKGNFPGRFSGRQFSNSRSEMNVSTLELGDSALYLCASSSLTGGTDTQYFGPGTRLTVL.

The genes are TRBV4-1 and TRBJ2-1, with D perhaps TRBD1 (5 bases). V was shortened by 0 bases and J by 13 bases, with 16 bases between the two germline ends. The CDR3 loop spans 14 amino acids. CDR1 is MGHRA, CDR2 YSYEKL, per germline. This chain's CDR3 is CASSQESGFFDQFF. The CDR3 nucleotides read TGCGCCAGCAGCCAAGAGTCAGGGTTCTTCGATCAGTTCTTC.

CDR3 bases: TGTGCCAGCAGTTCCAGGACAGGGCAGAACCAAGAGACCCAGTACTTC. Amino acids: CASSSRTGQNQETQYF. The J gene is TRBJ2-5, the V gene TRBV5-4; 8 bases align to TRBD1. The junction had 9 bases not matched to a gene; V was cut back by 5 bases and J by 0 bases. Germline V gene data show CDR1 as SGHNT and CDR2 as YYREEE (reference sequence). The CDR3 consists of 16 residues.

CDR3 protein: CASSPRAWEKLFF. As DNA, the CDR3 is TGTGCCAGCTCACCACGGGCCTGGGAAAAACTGTTTTTT. The chain carries TRBV18 and TRBJ1-4; D call uncertain. The CDR3 extends over 13 amino acids. Germline CDR1 is KGHSH and CDR2 is LQKENI. V lost 1 base and J lost 8, with 8 bases in between.

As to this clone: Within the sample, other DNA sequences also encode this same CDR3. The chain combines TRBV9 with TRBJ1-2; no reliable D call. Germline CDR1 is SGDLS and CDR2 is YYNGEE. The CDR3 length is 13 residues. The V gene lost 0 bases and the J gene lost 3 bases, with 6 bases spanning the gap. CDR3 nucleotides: TGTGCCAGCAGCGTAGGCACGGACTATGGCTACACCTTC. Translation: CASSVGTDYGYTF.

The CDR3 is CASTQDTGGAQNEQFF. As DNA, the CDR3 is TGTGCCAGCACTCAAGATACCGGGGGGGCGCAAAATGAGCAGTTCTTC. The chain combines TRBV28 with TRBJ2-1; 8 bases line up with TRBD2. The V gene end was trimmed by 7 bases and the J gene end by 7 bases; junction bases not matched to a gene: 15. The length of the CDR3 is 16 residues. Germline CDR1 is MDHEN and CDR2 is SYDVKM. Supplemented by reference TRBV28 and TRBJ2-1, the full variable domain reads DVKVTQSSRYLVKRTGEKVFLECVQDMDHENMFWYRQDPGLGLRLIYFSYDVKMKEKGDIPEGYSVSREKKERFSLILESASTNQTSMYLCASTQDTGGAQNEQFFGPGTRLTVL.

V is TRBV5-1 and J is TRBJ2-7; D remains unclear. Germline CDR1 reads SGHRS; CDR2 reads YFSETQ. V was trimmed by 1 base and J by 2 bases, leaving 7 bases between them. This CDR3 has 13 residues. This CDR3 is CASSLQAPYEQYF. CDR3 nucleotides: TGCGCCAGCAGCTTGCAGGCGCCCTACGAGCAGTACTTC.

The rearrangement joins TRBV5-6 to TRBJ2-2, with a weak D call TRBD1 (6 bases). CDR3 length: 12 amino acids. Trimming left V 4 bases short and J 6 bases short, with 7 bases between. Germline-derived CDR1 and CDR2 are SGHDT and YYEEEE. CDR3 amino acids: CASSRQAGELFF. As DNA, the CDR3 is TGTGCCAGCAGCCGACAGGCCGGGGAGCTGTTTTTT.

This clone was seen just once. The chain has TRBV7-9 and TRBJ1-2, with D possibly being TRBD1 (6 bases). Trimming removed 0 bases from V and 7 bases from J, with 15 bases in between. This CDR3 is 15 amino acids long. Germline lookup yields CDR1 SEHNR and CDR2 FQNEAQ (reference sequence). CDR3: CASSLANPGVAGYTF. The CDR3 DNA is TGTGCCAGCAGCTTAGCGAATCCAGGGGTGGCTGGCTACACCTTC.

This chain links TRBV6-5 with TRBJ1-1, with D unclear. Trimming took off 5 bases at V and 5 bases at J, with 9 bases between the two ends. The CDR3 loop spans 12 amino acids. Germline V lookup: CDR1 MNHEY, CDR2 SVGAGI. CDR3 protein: CASSPLLTEAFF. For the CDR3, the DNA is TGTGCCAGCAGTCCCCTCCTAACTGAAGCTTTCTTT.

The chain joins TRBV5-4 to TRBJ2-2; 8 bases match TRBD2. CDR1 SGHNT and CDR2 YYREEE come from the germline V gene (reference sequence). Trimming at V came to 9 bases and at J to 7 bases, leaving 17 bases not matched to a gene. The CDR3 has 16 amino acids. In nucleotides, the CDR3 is TGTGCCATCCCCTTACCCGGCGGGGGGAGAGGCGGGGAGCTGTTTTTT. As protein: CAIPLPGGGRGGELFF.

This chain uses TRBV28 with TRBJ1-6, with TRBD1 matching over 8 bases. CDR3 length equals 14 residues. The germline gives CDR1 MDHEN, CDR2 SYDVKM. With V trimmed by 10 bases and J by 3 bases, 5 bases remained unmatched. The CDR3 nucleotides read TGTGCCACCTTAGGACAGGGCTATAATTCACCCCTCCACTTT. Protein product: CATLGQGYNSPLHF.

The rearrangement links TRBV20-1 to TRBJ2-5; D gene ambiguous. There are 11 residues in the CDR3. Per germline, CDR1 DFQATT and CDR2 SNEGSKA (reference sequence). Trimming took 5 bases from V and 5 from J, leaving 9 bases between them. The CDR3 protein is CSAPLPETQYF. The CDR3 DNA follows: TGCAGTGCTCCCCTCCCCGAGACCCAGTACTTC.